A selection of T cell receptor beta chains follows, all from one sample in a study of shared clonotypes between healthy human individuals. The table came from immunoSEQ multiplex PCR; TCRdb's copy has only in-frame clones and leaves some out. The sample lists 200,000 to 250,000 clones, just over 65% occurring once. The sample taken for sequencing was memory CD4+ T cells sorted from blood. The receptors here all came from a young man in good health. CDR3s include the opening cysteine and the closing phenylalanine or tryptophan.

V gene,J gene,CDR3 protein
TRBV5-1,TRBJ2-7,CASSQDSMLYF
TRBV2,TRBJ2-7,CASSAGTRGYEQYF
TRBV5-6,TRBJ2-1,CASSFRFNYNEQFF
TRBV25-1,TRBJ2-1,CASSKQGSLLHSNEQFF
TRBV6-6,TRBJ2-6,CASSYVVSGANVLTF
TRBV23-1,TRBJ2-5,CASRLRLAFQETQYF
TRBV11-3,TRBJ2-1,CASSPARRSYNEQFF
TRBV6-5,TRBJ2-3,CASSLGWAGDTQYF
TRBV30,TRBJ2-3,CAWRTGRSQYF
TRBV4-1,TRBJ2-1,CASSQPSRGRNEQFF
TRBV2,TRBJ1-5,CASSGTGGNQPQHF
TRBV11-2,TRBJ2-2,CASSTMTATGELFF
TRBV10-2,TRBJ2-6,CASSEAGGSGANVLTF
TRBV25-1,TRBJ2-3,CASSDEESQGILTDTQYF
TRBV29-1,TRBJ2-7,CSVEAGGFYEQYF
TRBV10-3,TRBJ2-1,CAINAQTYNEQFF
TRBV15,TRBJ2-3,CATSRVARHGVDTQYF
TRBV5-5,TRBJ2-5,CASSLAPIRETQYF
TRBV11-2,TRBJ2-7,CASSPRLIGLAGSYEQYF
TRBV5-4,TRBJ2-7,CASSTRSAYEQYF
TRBV23-1,TRBJ2-1,CASGYRSHSDEQFF
TRBV5-1,TRBJ1-3,CASRSGTAFSGNTIYF
TRBV5-4,TRBJ2-7,CASSFNQGRVEQYF
TRBV28,TRBJ2-1,CASSSLAGGRNEQFF
TRBV7-9,TRBJ2-1,CASSSHSDLTNEQFF
TRBV11-2,TRBJ2-3,CASSPATDTQYF
TRBV6-1,TRBJ2-6,CASSAGLSGANVLTF
TRBV19,TRBJ1-5,CASSIRDTNQPQHF
TRBV10-2,TRBJ2-2,CASSTLGTGELFF
TRBV28,TRBJ1-1,CASSPALGEAFF